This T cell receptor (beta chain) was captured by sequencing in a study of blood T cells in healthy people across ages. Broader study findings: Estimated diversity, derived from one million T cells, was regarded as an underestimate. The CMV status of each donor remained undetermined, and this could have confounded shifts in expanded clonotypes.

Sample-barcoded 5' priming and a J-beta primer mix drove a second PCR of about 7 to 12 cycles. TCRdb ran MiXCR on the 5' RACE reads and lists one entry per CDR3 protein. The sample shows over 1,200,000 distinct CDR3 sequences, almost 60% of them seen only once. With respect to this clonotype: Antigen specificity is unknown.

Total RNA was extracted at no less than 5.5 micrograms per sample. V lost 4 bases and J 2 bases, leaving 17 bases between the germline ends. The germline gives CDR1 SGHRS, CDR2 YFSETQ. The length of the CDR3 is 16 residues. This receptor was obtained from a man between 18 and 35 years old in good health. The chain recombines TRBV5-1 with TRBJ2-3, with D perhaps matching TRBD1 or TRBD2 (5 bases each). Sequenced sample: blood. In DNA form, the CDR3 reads TGCGCCAGCAGCGAACAAGTACTAGGGACCACAGATACGCAGTATTTT. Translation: CASSEQVLGTTDTQYF.